A single sample is the source of the 3 T cell receptor beta chains below, sequenced in a study of T cells after yellow fever vaccination. TCRdb called the 5' RACE reads again in MiXCR, with one record for every CDR3 protein. This table holds some 260,000 distinct CDR3 sequences, about 5% found once. The specimen was CD4+ T cells sorted from PBMCs, collected on the day of the yellow fever booster vaccination. The origin of the receptors is a man younger than 35 who received the YFV17D yellow fever vaccine.

This clonotype has a count of ten or more. V and J are TRBV5-1 and TRBJ1-2, with TRBD1 as a possible D gene (5 bases). Trimming shortened V by 9 bases and J by 1 base, and 16 bases separated the two germline ends. This CDR3 has 14 amino acids. CDR1 and CDR2 from the germline V gene are SGHRS and YFSETQ. The CDR3 spells CATKDSHLNYGYTF. CDR3 DNA sequence: TGCGCCACCAAAGACAGCCACCTTAACTATGGCTACACCTTC. The full variable domain, with the rest looked up from reference TRBV5-1 and TRBJ1-2, is KAGVTQTPRYLIKTRGQQVTLSCSPISGHRSVSWYQQTPGQGLQFLFEYFSETQRNKGNFPGRFSGRQFSNSRSEMNVSTLELGDSALYLCATKDSHLNYGYTFGSGTRLTVV.

The genes are TRBV11-3 and TRBJ2-2; the D gene is possibly TRBD2 (5 bases). Trimming took 3 bases from V and 4 from J, leaving 9 bases between them. The CDR3 extends over 14 amino acids. Germline V gene sequence: CDR1 SGHNT, CDR2 YENEEA. The CDR3 nucleotides are TGTGCCAGCAGCTTTTCGGGGAGCACCGGGGAGCTGTTTTTT. Its translation is CASSFSGSTGELFF. The full variable domain, with the rest looked up from reference TRBV11-3 and TRBJ2-2, is EAGVVQSPRYKIIEKKQPVAFWCNPISGHNTLYWYLQNLGQGPELLIRYENEEAVDDSQLPKDRFSAERLKGVDSTLKIQPAELGDSAVYLCASSFSGSTGELFFGEGSRLTVL.

In this sample, this clonotype turned up many times. V is TRBV7-8 and J is TRBJ2-1; TRBD2 matches 7 bases. V lost 1 base and J lost 6; bases outside the gene matches: 0. This CDR3 region has 13 residues. Looked up from germline, CDR1 is SGHVS and CDR2 is FQNEAQ. The chain's CDR3 is CASSLGTSNEQFF. CDR3 DNA sequence: TGTGCCAGCAGCTTAGGGACTAGCAATGAGCAGTTCTTC.